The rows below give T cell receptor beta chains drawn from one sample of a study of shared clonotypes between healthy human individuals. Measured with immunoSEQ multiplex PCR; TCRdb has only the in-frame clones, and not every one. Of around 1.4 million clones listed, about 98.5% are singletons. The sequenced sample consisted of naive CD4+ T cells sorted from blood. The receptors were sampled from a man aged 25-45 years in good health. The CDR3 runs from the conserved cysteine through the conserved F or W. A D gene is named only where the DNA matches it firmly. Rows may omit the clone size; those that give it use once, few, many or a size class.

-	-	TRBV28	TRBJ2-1	TGTGCCAGCAGCTCGGGCATATACAATGAGCAGTTCTTC	CASSSGIYNEQFF
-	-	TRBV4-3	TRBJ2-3	TGCGCCAGCAGCCAGGACCGGGTACAGATCTACACAGATACGCAGTATTTT	CASSQDRVQIYTDTQYF
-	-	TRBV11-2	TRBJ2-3	TGTGCCAACAAGCGCACACGGGCGGCAGATACGCAGTATTTT	CANKRTRAADTQYF
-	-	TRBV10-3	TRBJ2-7	TGTGCCATCAGTGAGCCGACGGGGATCCTTGCTCGCGAGCAGTACTTC	CAISEPTGILAREQYF
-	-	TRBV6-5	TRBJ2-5	TGTGCCAGCAGTCGGCCCGGGACGGCCAAGACCCAGTACTTC	CASSRPGTAKTQYF
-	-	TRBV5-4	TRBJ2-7	TGTGCCAGCAGCAACCGGGAAAGTCCTCTCGCGCAGTACTTC	CASSNRESPLAQYF
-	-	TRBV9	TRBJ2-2	TGTGCCAGCAGCGCGGCCGGGGAGCTGTTTTTT	CASSAAGELFF
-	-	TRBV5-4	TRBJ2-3	TGTGCCAGCAGTAAGGAGAAGCACACAGATACGCAGTATTTT	CASSKEKHTDTQYF
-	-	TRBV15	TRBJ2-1	TGTGCCACCAGCAGGGACGCAGGGGAGCAGTTCTTC	CATSRDAGEQFF
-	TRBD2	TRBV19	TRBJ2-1	TGTGCCAGTAGTATTAAGGCTAGCGGCGCCTACAATGAGCAGTTCTTC	CASSIKASGAYNEQFF
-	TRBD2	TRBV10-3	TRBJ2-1	TGTGCCATCAGTTTTGAAGGGACTAGCCTTGGGGAGCAGTTCTTC	CAISFEGTSLGEQFF
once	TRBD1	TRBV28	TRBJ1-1	TGTGCCAGCAGTCCGAGGACAGGGAAATCTCCTAACACTGAAGCTTTCTTT	CASSPRTGKSPNTEAFF
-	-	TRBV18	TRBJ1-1	TGTGCCAGCTCAGAAAGCTTCAACACTGAAGCTTTCTTT	CASSESFNTEAFF
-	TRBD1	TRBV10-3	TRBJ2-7	TGTGCCATCAGGGGGACAGGGGGAACCTACGAGCAGTACTTC	CAIRGTGGTYEQYF
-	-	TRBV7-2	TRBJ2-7	TGTGCCAGCAGCTTTGGGGGTAACTACGAGCAGTACTTC	CASSFGGNYEQYF
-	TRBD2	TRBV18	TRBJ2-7	TGTGCCAGCTCACCCCCCGAAGGGACTAGCGGATACGCGCAGTACTTC	CASSPPEGTSGYAQYF
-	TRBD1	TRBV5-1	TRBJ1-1	TGCGCCAGCAGCCACATCCCTGGGGGGACAGGGAAGAAAACTGAAGCTTTCTTT	CASSHIPGGTGKKTEAFF
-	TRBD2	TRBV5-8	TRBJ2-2	TGTGCCAGCAGCCCGGGGGGACCCACCACCGGGGAGCTGTTTTTT	CASSPGGPTTGELFF
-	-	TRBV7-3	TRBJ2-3	TGTGCCAGCAGCTTCCTAGGCCTAACAACAGATACGCAGTATTTT	CASSFLGLTTDTQYF
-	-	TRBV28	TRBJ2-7	TGTGCCAGCAGTTCTCTACAGGGCCGGCTTGGGTTCGAGCAGTACTTC	CASSSLQGRLGFEQYF
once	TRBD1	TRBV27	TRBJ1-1	TGTGCCAGCACCCAGGACAGGGGGCGATCTGAAGCTTTCTTT	CASTQDRGRSEAFF
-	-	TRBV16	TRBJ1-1	TGTGCCAGCAGCCAATCACAATCGGCAAAAGCTTTCTTT	CASSQSQSAKAFF
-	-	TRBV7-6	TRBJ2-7	TGTGCCAGCAGCCTCACAGAGGGAGCCTACGAGCAGTACTTC	CASSLTEGAYEQYF
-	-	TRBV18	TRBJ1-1	TGTGCCAGCTCACAGGGGTTGCTCACTGAAGCTTTCTTT	CASSQGLLTEAFF
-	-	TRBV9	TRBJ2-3	TGTGCCAGCAGCTCGCGGGCCGGGTTCGCAGATACGCAGTATTTT	CASSSRAGFADTQYF